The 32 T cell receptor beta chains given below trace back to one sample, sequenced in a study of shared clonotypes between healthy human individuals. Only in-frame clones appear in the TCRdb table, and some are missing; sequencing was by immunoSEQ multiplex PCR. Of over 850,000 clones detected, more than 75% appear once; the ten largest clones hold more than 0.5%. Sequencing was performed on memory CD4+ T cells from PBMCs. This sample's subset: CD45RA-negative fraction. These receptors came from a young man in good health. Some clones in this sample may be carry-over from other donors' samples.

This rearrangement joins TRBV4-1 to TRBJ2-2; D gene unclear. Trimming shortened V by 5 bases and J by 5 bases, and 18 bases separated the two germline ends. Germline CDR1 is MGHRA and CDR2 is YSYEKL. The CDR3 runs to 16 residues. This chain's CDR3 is CASSEAGRALTGELFF. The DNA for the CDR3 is TGCGCCAGCAGCGAAGCCGGACGAGCACTTACCGGGGAGCTGTTTTTT.

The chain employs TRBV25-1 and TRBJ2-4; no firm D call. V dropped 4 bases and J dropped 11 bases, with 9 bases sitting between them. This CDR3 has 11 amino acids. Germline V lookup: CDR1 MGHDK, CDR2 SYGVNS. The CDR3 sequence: CASSGNFFQYF. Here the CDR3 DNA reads TGTGCCAGCAGTGGTAATTTCTTTCAGTACTTC.

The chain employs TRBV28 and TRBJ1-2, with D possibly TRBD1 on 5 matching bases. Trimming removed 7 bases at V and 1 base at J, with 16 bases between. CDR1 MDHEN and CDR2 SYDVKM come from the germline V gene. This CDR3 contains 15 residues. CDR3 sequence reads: CASILGGGGNYGYTF. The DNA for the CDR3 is TGTGCCAGCATCCTGGGCGGGGGAGGTAACTATGGCTACACCTTC.

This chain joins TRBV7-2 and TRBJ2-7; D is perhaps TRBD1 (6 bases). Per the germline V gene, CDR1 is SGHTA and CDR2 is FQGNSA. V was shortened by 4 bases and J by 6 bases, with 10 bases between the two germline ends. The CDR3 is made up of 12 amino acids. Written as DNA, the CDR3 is TGTGCCAGCAGCTCACAGGGCCTCGAGCAGTACTTC. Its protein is CASSSQGLEQYF. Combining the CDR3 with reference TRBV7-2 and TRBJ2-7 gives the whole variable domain GAGVSQSPSNKVTEKGKDVELRCDPISGHTALYWYRQSLGQGLEFLIYFQGNSAPDKSGLPSDRFSAERTGGSVSTLTIQRTQQEDSAVYLCASSSQGLEQYFGPGTRLTVT.

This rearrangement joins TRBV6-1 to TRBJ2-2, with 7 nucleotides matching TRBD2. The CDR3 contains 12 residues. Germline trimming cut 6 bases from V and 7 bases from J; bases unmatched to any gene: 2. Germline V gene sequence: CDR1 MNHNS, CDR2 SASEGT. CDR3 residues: CASRTSYGELFF. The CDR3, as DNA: TGTGCCAGCAGGACTAGCTACGGGGAGCTGTTTTTT.

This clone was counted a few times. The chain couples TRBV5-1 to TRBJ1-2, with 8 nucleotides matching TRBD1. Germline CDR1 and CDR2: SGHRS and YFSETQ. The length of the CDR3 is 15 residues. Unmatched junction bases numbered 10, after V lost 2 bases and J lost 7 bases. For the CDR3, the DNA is TGCGCCAGCAGCTTTGAGGGGACAGGAGTAGGTGGCTACACCTTC. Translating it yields CASSFEGTGVGGYTF. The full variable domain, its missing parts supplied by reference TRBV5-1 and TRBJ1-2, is KAGVTQTPRYLIKTRGQQVTLSCSPISGHRSVSWYQQTPGQGLQFLFEYFSETQRNKGNFPGRFSGRQFSNSRSEMNVSTLELGDSALYLCASSFEGTGVGGYTFGSGTRLTVV.

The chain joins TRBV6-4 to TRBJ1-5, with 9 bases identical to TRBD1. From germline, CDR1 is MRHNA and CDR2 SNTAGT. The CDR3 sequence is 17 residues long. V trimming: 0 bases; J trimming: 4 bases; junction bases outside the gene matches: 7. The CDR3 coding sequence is TGTGCCAGCAGTGACTCCCGGGACAGGGATAGTAATCAGCCCCAGCATTTT. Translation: CASSDSRDRDSNQPQHF.

CDR3 coding DNA: TGTGCCAGCAGCCCGGGAGTGGAGACCCAGTACTTC. Translating it yields CASSPGVETQYF. The gene calls are TRBV7-2 and TRBJ2-5, with D perhaps matching TRBD2 (6 bases). The germline gives CDR1 SGHTA, CDR2 FQGNSA. The CDR3 length is 12 residues. Trimming shortened V by 5 bases and J by 5 bases, and 9 bases separated the two germline ends.

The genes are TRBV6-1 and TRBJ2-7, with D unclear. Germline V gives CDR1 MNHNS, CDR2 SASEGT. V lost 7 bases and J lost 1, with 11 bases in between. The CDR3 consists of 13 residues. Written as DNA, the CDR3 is TGTGCCAGCACCCTCCCGAGGTCCTACGAGCAGTACTTC. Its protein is CASTLPRSYEQYF.

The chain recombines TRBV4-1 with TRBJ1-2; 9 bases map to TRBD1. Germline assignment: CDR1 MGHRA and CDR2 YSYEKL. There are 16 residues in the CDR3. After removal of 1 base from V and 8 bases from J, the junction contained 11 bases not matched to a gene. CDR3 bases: TGCGCCAGCAGCCAAGTAGCGGGACAGGGTTTAGGGGGCTACACCTTC. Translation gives CASSQVAGQGLGGYTF.

CDR3 sequence: CASSPGDRRNTEAFF. The DNA of the CDR3 is TGTGCCAGCTCACCGGGCGACAGGAGGAACACTGAAGCTTTCTTT. The V gene is TRBV18, the J gene TRBJ1-1; a possible D gene is TRBD1 (6 bases). V lost 3 bases, J lost 1 base, and 12 bases lay in between. The CDR3 totals 15 residues. Germline loops: CDR1 KGHSH, CDR2 LQKENI.

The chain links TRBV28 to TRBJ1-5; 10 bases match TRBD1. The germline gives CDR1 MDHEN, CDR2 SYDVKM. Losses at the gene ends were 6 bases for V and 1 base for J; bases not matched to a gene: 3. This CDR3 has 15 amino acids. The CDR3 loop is CASRMGQGSNQPQHF. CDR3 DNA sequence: TGTGCCAGCAGAATGGGACAGGGGAGCAATCAGCCCCAGCATTTT.

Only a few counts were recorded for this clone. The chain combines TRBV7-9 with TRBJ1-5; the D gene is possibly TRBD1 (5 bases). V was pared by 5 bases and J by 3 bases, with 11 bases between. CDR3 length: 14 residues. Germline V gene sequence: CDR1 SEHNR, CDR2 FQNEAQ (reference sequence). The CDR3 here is CASSRDGFNQPQHF. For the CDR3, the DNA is TGTGCCAGCAGCCGGGACGGATTCAATCAGCCCCAGCATTTT.

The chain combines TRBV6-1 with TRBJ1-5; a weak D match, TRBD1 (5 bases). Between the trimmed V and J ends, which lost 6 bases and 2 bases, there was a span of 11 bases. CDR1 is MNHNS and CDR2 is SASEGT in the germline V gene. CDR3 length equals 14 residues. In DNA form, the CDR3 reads TGTGCCAGCAGCGAGACAGATGGCAATCAGCCCCAGCATTTT. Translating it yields CASSETDGNQPQHF.

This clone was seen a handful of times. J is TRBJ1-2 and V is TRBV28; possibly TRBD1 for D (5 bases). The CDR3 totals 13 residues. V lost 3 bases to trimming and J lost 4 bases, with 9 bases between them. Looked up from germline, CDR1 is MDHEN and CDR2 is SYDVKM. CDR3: CASSLEGVYGYTF. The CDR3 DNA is TGTGCCAGCAGTTTGGAAGGGGTCTATGGCTACACCTTC.

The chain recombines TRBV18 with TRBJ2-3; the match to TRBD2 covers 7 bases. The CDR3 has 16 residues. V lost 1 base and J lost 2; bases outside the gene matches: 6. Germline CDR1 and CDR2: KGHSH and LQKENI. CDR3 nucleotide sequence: TGTGCCAGCTCACCACTTTCAGCGGGGCCCACAGATACGCAGTATTTT. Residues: CASSPLSAGPTDTQYF.

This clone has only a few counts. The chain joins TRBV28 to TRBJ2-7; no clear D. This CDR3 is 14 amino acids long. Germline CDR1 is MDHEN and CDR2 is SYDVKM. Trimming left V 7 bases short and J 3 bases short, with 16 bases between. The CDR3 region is CASNQDRVGYEQYF. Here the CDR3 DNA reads TGTGCCAGCAACCAAGACCGGGTAGGCTACGAGCAGTACTTC.

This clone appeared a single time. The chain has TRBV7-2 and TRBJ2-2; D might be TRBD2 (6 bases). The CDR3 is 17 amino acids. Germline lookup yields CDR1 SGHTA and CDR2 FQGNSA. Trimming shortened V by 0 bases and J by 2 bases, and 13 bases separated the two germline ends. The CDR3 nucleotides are TGTGCCAGCAGCTTAGCTAGGTGGGCGGGAAACACCGGGGAGCTGTTTTTT. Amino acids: CASSLARWAGNTGELFF.

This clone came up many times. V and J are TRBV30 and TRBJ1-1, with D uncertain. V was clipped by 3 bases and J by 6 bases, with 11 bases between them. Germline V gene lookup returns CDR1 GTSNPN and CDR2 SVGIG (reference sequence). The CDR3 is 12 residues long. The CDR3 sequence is CAWREGRSEAFF. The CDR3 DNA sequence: TGTGCCTGGAGGGAGGGTCGCTCTGAAGCTTTCTTT. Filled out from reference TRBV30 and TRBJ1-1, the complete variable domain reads SQTIHQWPATLVQPVGSPLSLECTVEGTSNPNLYWYRQAAGRGLQLLFYSVGIGQISSEVPQNLSASRPQDRQFILSSKKLLLSDSGFYLCAWREGRSEAFFGQGTRLTVV.

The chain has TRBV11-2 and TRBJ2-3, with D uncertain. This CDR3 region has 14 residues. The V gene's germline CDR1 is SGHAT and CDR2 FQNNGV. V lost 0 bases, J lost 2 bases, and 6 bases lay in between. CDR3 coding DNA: TGTGCCAGCAGCTTAGATCTTGACACAGATACGCAGTATTTT. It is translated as CASSLDLDTDTQYF.

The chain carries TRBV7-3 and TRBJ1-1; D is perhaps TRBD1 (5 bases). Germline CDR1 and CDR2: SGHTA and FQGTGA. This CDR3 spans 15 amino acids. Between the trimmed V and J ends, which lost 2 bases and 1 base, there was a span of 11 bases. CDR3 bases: TGTGCCAGCAGCTTAGAAAATGGGGCGAACACTGAAGCTTTCTTT. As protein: CASSLENGANTEAFF.

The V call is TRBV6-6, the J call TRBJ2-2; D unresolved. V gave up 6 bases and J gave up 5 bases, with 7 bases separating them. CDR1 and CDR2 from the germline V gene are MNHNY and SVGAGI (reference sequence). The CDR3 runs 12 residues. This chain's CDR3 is CASRTVTGELFF. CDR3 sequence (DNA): TGTGCCAGCAGAACGGTAACCGGGGAGCTGTTTTTT.

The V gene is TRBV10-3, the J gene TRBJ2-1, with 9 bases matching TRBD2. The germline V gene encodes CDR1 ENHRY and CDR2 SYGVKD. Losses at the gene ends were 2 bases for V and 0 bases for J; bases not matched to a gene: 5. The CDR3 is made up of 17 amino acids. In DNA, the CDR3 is TGTGCCATCAGTGAGCCTCCGACTAGCGGCTCCTACAATGAGCAGTTCTTC. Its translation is CAISEPPTSGSYNEQFF.

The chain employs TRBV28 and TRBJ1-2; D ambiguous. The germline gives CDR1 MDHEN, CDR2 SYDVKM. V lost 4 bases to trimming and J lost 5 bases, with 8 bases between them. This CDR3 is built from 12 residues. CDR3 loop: CASSSVGYGYTF. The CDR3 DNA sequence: TGTGCCAGCAGTTCAGTAGGGTATGGCTACACCTTC.

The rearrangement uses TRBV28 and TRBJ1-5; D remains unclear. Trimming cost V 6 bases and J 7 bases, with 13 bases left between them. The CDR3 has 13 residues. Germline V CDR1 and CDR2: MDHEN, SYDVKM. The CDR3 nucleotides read TGTGCCAGCAGCGCCTACTGGGGACAGCCCCAGCATTTT. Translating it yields CASSAYWGQPQHF.

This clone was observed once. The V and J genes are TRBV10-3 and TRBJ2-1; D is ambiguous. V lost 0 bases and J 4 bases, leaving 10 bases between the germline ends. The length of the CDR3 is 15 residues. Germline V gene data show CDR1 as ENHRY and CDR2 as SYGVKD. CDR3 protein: CAISESTGYYNEQFF. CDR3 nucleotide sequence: TGTGCCATCAGTGAGTCAACTGGCTATTACAATGAGCAGTTCTTC.

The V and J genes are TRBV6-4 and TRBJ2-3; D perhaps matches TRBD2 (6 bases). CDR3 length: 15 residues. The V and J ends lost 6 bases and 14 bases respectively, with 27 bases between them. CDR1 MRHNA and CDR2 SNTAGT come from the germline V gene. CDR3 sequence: CASRSLGGPTGAWYF. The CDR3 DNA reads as TGTGCCAGCAGATCCCTGGGGGGACCAACCGGCGCGTGGTATTTT.

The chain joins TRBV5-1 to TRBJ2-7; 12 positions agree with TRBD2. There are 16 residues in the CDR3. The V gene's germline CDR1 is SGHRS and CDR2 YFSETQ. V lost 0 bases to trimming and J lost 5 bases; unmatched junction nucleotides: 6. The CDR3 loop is CASSLALAGGSHEQYF. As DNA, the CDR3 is TGCGCCAGCAGCTTGGCTCTAGCGGGAGGGAGCCACGAGCAGTACTTC.

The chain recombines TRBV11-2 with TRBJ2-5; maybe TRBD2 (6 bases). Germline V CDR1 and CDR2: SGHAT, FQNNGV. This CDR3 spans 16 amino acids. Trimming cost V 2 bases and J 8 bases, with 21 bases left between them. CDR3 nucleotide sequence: TGTGCCAGCAGCTTAACAAGGCGCCTGAGGAGGGAAACCCAGTACTTC. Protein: CASSLTRRLRRETQYF.

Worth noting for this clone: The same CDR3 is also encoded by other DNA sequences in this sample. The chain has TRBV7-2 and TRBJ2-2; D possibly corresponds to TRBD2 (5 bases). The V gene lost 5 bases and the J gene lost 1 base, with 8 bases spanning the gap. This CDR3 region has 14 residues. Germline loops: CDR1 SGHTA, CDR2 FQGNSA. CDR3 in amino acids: CASSLSGNTGELFF. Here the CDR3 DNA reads TGTGCCAGCAGCCTCAGCGGGAACACCGGGGAGCTGTTTTTT.

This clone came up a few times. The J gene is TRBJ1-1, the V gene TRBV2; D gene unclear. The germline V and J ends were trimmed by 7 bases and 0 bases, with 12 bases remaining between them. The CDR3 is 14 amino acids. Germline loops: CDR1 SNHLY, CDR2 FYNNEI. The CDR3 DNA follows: TGTGCCAGCAAGGTGTTAGGAATGAACACTGAAGCTTTCTTT. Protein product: CASKVLGMNTEAFF.

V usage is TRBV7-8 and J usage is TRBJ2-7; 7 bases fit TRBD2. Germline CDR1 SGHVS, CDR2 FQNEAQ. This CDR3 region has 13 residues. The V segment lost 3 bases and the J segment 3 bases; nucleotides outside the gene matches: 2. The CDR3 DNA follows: TGTGCCAGCAGCTTTACTAGCGTCTACGAGCAGTACTTC. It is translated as CASSFTSVYEQYF.